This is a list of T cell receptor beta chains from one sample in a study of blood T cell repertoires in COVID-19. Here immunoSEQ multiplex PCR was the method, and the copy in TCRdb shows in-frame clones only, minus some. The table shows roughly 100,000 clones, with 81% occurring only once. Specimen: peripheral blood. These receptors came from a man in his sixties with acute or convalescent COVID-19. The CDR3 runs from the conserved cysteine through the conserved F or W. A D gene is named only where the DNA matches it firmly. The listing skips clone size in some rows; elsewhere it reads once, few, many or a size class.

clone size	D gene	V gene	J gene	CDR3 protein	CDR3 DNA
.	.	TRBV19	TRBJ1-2	CATTPRWGLNYGYTF	TGTGCCACTACGCCGCGGTGGGGACTTAACTATGGCTACACCTTC
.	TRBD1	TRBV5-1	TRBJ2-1	CASSIGQGAHNEQFF	TGCGCCAGCAGCATCGGACAGGGGGCCCACAATGAGCAGTTCTTC
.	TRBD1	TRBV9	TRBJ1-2	CASSALTGGVYGYTF	TGTGCCAGCAGCGCGCTAACAGGGGGCGTCTATGGCTACACCTTC
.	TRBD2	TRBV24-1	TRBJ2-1	CAAGGLAGGVFF	TGTGCCGCCGGAGGACTAGCGGGAGGGGTATTCTTC
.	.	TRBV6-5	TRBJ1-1	CASSYKYSLNTEAFF	TGTGCCAGCAGTTACAAATACAGCTTGAACACTGAAGCTTTCTTT
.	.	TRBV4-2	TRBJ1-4	CASSQDMPGSNEKLFF	TGTGCCAGCAGCCAAGATATGCCCGGGTCTAATGAAAAACTGTTTTTT
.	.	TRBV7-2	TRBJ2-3	CASSLAPAANTDTQYF	TGTGCCAGCAGCTTAGCTCCAGCGGCAAACACAGATACGCAGTATTTT
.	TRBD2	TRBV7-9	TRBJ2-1	CASSLALAGGRDEQFF	TGTGCCAGCAGCTTGGCACTAGCGGGAGGTCGGGATGAGCAGTTCTTC
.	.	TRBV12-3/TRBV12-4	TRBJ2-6	CASSLSGANVLTF	TGTGCCAGCAGCTTGTCGGGGGCCAACGTCCTGACTTTC
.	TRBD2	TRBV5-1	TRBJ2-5	CASSTTSGGETQYF	TGCGCCAGCAGTACGACTAGCGGGGGGGAGACCCAGTACTTC
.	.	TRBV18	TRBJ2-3	CASSPGHQDADTQYF	TGTGCCAGCTCACCGGGACACCAGGACGCAGATACGCAGTATTTT
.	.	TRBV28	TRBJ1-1	CASSFMNTEAFF	TGTGCCAGCAGTTTTATGAACACTGAAGCTTTCTTT
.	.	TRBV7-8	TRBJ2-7	CASSKHDYYEQYF	TGTGCCAGCAGCAAACACGATTATTACGAGCAGTACTTC
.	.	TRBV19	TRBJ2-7	CASSISARTGLTYEQYF	.
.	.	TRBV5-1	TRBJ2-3	CASSLASMAADTQYF	TGCGCCAGCAGCTTGGCTTCAATGGCGGCAGATACGCAGTATTTT
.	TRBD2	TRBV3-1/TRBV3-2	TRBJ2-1	CASSRTSGTSRNNEQFF	TGTGCCAGCAGCCGGACGTCCGGGACTAGCAGGAACAATGAGCAGTTCTTC
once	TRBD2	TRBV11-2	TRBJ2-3	CASSLARLAGGVTDTQYF	TGTGCCAGCAGCTTAGCGAGACTAGCGGGGGGTGTCACAGATACGCAGTATTTT
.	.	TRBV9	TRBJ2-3	CASSSGSGGTDTQYF	TGTGCCAGCAGCTCAGGGTCGGGAGGCACAGATACGCAGTATTTT
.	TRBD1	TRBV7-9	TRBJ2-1	CASTSTGGYNEQFF	TGTGCCAGTACGTCGACAGGGGGGTACAATGAGCAGTTCTTC
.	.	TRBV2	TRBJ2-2	CASSELRGDTGELFF	TGTGCCAGCAGTGAGTTGCGGGGCGACACCGGGGAGCTGTTTTTT
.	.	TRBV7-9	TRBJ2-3	CASSILTGTPSTDTQYF	TGTGCCAGCAGCATACTAACAGGAACCCCTAGCACAGATACGCAGTATTTT
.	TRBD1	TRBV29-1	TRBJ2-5	CSASRDRAKTQYF	TGCAGCGCAAGCCGGGACAGGGCCAAGACCCAGTACTTC
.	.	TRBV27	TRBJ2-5	CASSLSPTVQETQYF	TGTGCCAGCAGTTTATCCCCGACTGTACAAGAGACCCAGTACTTC
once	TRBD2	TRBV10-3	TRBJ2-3	CAISVGTSGKADTQYF	TGTGCCATCAGTGTCGGGACTAGCGGGAAGGCAGATACGCAGTATTTT
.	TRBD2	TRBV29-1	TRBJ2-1	CSVVGTSGTDEQFF	TGCAGCGTTGTCGGGACTAGCGGGACGGATGAGCAGTTCTTC
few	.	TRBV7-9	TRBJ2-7	CASEVQGIFYEQYF	TGTGCCAGCGAAGTGCAGGGGATATTCTACGAGCAGTACTTC
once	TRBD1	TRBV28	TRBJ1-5	CASSAGGSNQPQHF	TGTGCCAGCAGTGCAGGGGGCTCCAATCAGCCCCAGCATTTT
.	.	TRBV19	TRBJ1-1	CASSQIGRNTEAFF	TGTGCCAGTAGCCAGATAGGGAGGAACACTGAAGCTTTCTTT
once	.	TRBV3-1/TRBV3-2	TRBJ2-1	CASSQASTFTNEQFF	TGTGCCAGCAGCCAAGCCTCTACCTTTACGAATGAGCAGTTCTTC
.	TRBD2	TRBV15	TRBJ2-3	CATSRDQLAGGQGQYF	TGTGCCACCAGCAGAGATCAGCTAGCGGGGGGGCAAGGGCAGTATTTT
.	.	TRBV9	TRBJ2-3	CASSLRARALPGTDTQYF	TGTGCCAGCAGCCTAAGAGCCCGCGCTCTCCCCGGCACAGATACGCAGTATTTT
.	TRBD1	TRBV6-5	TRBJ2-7	CASSSPGQGNEQYF	TGTGCCAGCAGTTCTCCGGGACAGGGGAACGAGCAGTACTTC
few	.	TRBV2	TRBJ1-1	CASSSRDLGTEAFF	TGTGCCAGCAGTTCCAGGGACTTGGGCACTGAAGCTTTCTTT
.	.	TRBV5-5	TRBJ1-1	CASSFLTMLNTEAFF	TGTGCCAGCAGCTTCCTGACAATGTTGAACACTGAAGCTTTCTTT
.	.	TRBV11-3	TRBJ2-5	CASSSEETQYF	TGTGCCAGCAGCTCAGAAGAGACCCAGTACTTC
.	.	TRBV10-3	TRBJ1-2	CAISDNRDYGYTF	TGTGCCATCAGTGATAACAGGGATTATGGCTACACCTTC
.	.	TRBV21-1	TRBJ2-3	CASSKDGGSLVSTDTQYF	TGTGCCAGCAGCAAAGATGGTGGATCTCTAGTAAGCACAGATACGCAGTATTTT
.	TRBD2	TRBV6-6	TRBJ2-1	CASTETGTRVYNEQFF	TGTGCCAGCACCGAAACCGGGACTAGAGTTTACAATGAGCAGTTCTTC
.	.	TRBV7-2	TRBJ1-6	CASSPQGVGSPLHF	TGTGCCAGCAGCCCCCAAGGGGTTGGGTCACCCCTCCACTTT
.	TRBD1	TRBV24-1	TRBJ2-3	CATSEGQGKHTQYF	TGTGCCACCAGTGAGGGACAGGGTAAACATACGCAGTATTTT
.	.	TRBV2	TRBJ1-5	CASSEDRHSNQPQHF	TGTGCCAGCAGTGAAGACAGGCATAGCAATCAGCCCCAGCATTTT
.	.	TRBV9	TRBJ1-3	CASSVGTPQSHASGNTIYF	TGTGCCAGCAGCGTCGGGACACCGCAATCCCATGCTTCTGGAAACACCATATATTTT